Listed below are T cell receptor beta chains from one sample, sequenced in a study of CD8 T cells in ankylosing spondylitis. TCRdb redid the calling of the 5' RACE reads with MiXCR, one entry per CDR3 protein. Here the sample spans 220,000 or so distinct CDR3 sequences, around 18% being singletons. Source material: blood, either unsorted or a sorted T cell fraction (not recorded which). Receptors originate from a male donor with ankylosing spondylitis. The CDR3 runs from the conserved cysteine through the conserved F or W. The D gene is left open where the match is weak. Some rows mark clone size as missing; the rest say once, few, many or name a class of expanded clone.

cdr3_length d_call j_call clone_size v_call cdr3_aa cdr3_nt
15 NA TRBJ2-1 NA TRBV19 CASSIAERENNEQFF TGTGCCAGTAGTATAGCTGAGAGGGAAAACAATGAGCAGTTCTTC
19 NA TRBJ2-1 NA TRBV5-6 CASSLGVGWQGGTYNEQFF TGTGCCAGCAGCTTGGGAGTAGGGTGGCAGGGGGGCACCTACAATGAGCAGTTCTTC
14 NA TRBJ2-3 NA TRBV5-1 CASPRAGDQDTQYF TGCGCCAGCCCTAGGGCAGGGGATCAAGATACGCAGTATTTT
13 NA TRBJ1-4 many TRBV7-8 CASSSGLNEKLFF TGTGCCAGCAGCTCAGGCCTTAATGAAAAACTGTTTTTT
12 NA TRBJ2-7 few TRBV4-1 CASSQWGYEQYF TGCGCCAGCAGCCAATGGGGGTACGAGCAGTACTTC
13 NA TRBJ2-1 many TRBV12-3/TRBV12-4 CASSSAGTLEQFF TGTGCCAGCAGTTCGGCGGGAACACTCGAGCAGTTCTTC
13 NA TRBJ2-1 few TRBV27 CASGFLPSNEQFF TGTGCCAGCGGGTTTCTTCCCTCCAATGAGCAGTTCTTC
13 NA TRBJ2-7 NA TRBV24-1 CATSEPNSYEQYF TGTGCCACCAGTGAGCCCAACTCCTACGAGCAGTACTTC
12 NA TRBJ1-2 many TRBV12-3/TRBV12-4 CASSFRGAGYTF TGTGCCAGCAGTTTTAGGGGGGCCGGCTACACCTTC
14 NA TRBJ1-6 few TRBV10-2 CASSESEEGSPLHF TGCGCCAGCAGTGAGTCGGAAGAGGGTTCACCCCTCCACTTT
15 NA TRBJ2-5 few TRBV4-3 CASSQDRAVQETQYF TGCGCCAGCAGCCAAGATAGGGCGGTACAAGAGACCCAGTACTTC
14 NA TRBJ1-2 few TRBV2 CASSALQGNYGYTF TGTGCCAGCAGTGCCTTACAGGGAAACTATGGCTACACCTTC
17 NA TRBJ2-4 NA TRBV5-1 CASSFRDGESAKNIQYF TGCGCCAGCAGCTTCCGGGACGGAGAATCCGCCAAAAACATTCAGTACTTC
16 TRBD2 TRBJ2-2 NA TRBV12-3/TRBV12-4 CASRPLAETNTGELFF TGTGCCAGCAGACCTCTAGCGGAGACAAACACCGGGGAGCTGTTTTTT
18 NA TRBJ2-3 NA TRBV7-8 CASSLTLRLAPSTDTQYF TGTGCCAGCAGCTTAACTCTCCGTCTCGCTCCTAGCACAGATACGCAGTATTTT
15 NA TRBJ2-7 few TRBV4-1 CASSQVWGGSYEQYF TGCGCCAGCAGCCAAGTTTGGGGCGGATCCTACGAGCAGTACTTC
14 NA TRBJ2-1 NA TRBV11-2 CASSSDLSYNEQFF TGTGCCAGCAGCTCGGACTTGTCCTACAATGAGCAGTTCTTC
15 NA TRBJ2-3 NA TRBV7-3 CASSPTGYATDTQYF TGTGCCAGCAGCCCGACGGGATACGCCACAGATACGCAGTATTTT
13 NA TRBJ1-1 NA TRBV6-1 CASSPWESTEAFF TGTGCCAGCAGTCCTTGGGAGAGCACTGAAGCTTTCTTT
14 NA TRBJ2-5 few TRBV4-2 CASSQDEGVDTQYF TGTGCCAGCAGCCAAGATGAGGGAGTGGATACCCAGTACTTC
16 NA TRBJ2-3 NA TRBV7-9 CASSPSAVVYTDTQYF TGTGCCAGCAGCCCCAGCGCAGTCGTATACACAGATACGCAGTATTTT
13 NA TRBJ2-7 NA TRBV7-9 CASGLLNGYEQYF TGTGCCAGTGGCCTCTTAAACGGCTACGAGCAGTACTTC
15 NA TRBJ2-7 few TRBV7-9 CASSPSGALSYEQYF TGTGCCAGCAGCCCGTCGGGGGCTCTATCCTACGAGCAGTACTTC
15 NA TRBJ2-7 few TRBV28 CASSLYSGLNYEQYF TGTGCCAGCAGTTTATACAGCGGGTTGAACTACGAGCAGTACTTC
16 NA TRBJ2-5 NA TRBV20-1 CSARELATPGGETQYF TGCAGTGCTAGAGAACTAGCAACCCCCGGTGGGGAGACCCAGTACTTC
15 NA TRBJ2-1 NA TRBV4-1 CASSPDRGAGNEQFF TGCGCCAGCAGCCCAGATAGGGGGGCGGGCAATGAGCAGTTCTTC
15 NA TRBJ2-3 once TRBV6-4 CASSDGQSQTDTQYF TGTGCCAGCAGTGACGGGCAGTCTCAGACAGATACGCAGTATTTT
15 TRBD1 TRBJ1-1 NA TRBV20-1 CSASPLGTGDTEAFF TGCAGTGCTAGCCCCCTGGGGACAGGAGACACTGAAGCTTTCTTT
14 TRBD1 TRBJ2-7 NA TRBV6-5 CASSYSEGADEQYF TGTGCCAGCAGTTACAGCGAGGGGGCGGACGAGCAGTACTTC
10 NA TRBJ2-5 many TRBV25-1 CASRQETQYF TGTGCCAGCAGACAAGAGACCCAGTACTTC
15 TRBD2 TRBJ2-1 NA TRBV12-3/TRBV12-4 CASTLGDYPPNEQFF TGTGCCAGCACCTTAGGGGACTACCCTCCCAATGAGCAGTTCTTC
14 NA TRBJ2-1 NA TRBV12-3/TRBV12-4 CASSQTTKGNEQFF TGTGCCAGCAGTCAAACTACGAAAGGGAATGAGCAGTTCTTC
12 NA TRBJ2-1 few TRBV12-3/TRBV12-4 CASSETLDEQFF TGTGCCAGCAGCGAAACATTGGATGAGCAGTTCTTC
15 NA TRBJ2-7 few TRBV7-8 CASSSPNQVSYEQYF TGTGCCAGCAGCTCCCCAAATCAGGTTTCCTACGAGCAGTACTTC
15 TRBD2 TRBJ2-1 NA TRBV30 CAWSVPAGGPNEQFF TGTGCCTGGAGTGTCCCAGCGGGAGGGCCGAATGAGCAGTTCTTC
16 NA TRBJ1-1 NA TRBV4-1 CASSQDRTALNTEAFF TGCGCCAGCAGCCAAGATAGGACAGCCCTGAACACTGAAGCTTTCTTT
14 NA TRBJ2-7 few TRBV11-1 CASSLSAGTYEQYF TGTGCCAGCAGCTTAAGCGCGGGTACCTACGAGCAGTACTTC
11 NA TRBJ2-1 few TRBV5-1 CASRNYHEQFF TGCGCCAGCAGAAATTACCATGAGCAGTTCTTC
11 NA TRBJ1-1 NA TRBV27 CASSPHREAFF TGTGCCAGCAGTCCGCACCGCGAAGCTTTCTTT
14 NA TRBJ2-7 NA TRBV13 CASSTTDQPYEQYF TGTGCCAGCAGCACGACCGACCAGCCCTACGAGCAGTACTTC
14 NA TRBJ1-1 few TRBV4-1 CASSRGTMNTEAFF TGCGCCAGCAGCCGTGGGACCATGAACACTGAAGCTTTCTTT
15 TRBD1 TRBJ1-2 few TRBV5-6 CASSLGSGGDYGYTF TGTGCCAGCAGCTTGGGTTCAGGGGGGGACTATGGCTACACCTTC
15 TRBD2 TRBJ2-1 few TRBV6-1 CASSLAGGPSNEQFF TGTGCCAGCAGTCTAGCGGGAGGGCCGTCCAATGAGCAGTTCTTC
15 NA TRBJ2-2 NA TRBV6-5 CASSYATGAGGELFF TGTGCCAGCAGTTACGCGACGGGGGCGGGCGGGGAGCTGTTTTTT
16 TRBD2 TRBJ2-2 NA TRBV9 CASSSRGGRNTGELFF TGTGCCAGCAGCTCTCGCGGGGGGAGGAACACCGGGGAGCTGTTTTTT
14 NA TRBJ1-5 once TRBV2 CASSEAGPNQPQHF TGTGCCAGCAGTGAAGCGGGACCGAATCAGCCCCAGCATTTT
16 TRBD2 TRBJ2-5 NA TRBV5-6 CASSLDGEGTQETQYF TGTGCCAGCAGCTTGGATGGGGAGGGGACCCAAGAGACCCAGTACTTC
14 TRBD1 TRBJ1-1 NA TRBV4-1 CASSGQTGGTEAFF TGCGCCAGCAGCGGCCAGACAGGGGGCACTGAAGCTTTCTTT
13 NA TRBJ2-7 NA TRBV3-1 CASSQNRIVEQYF TGTGCCAGCAGCCAAAACAGAATAGTCGAGCAGTACTTC
14 NA TRBJ1-6 few TRBV5-5 CASSPSAGNSPLHF TGTGCCAGCAGCCCATCAGCGGGGAATTCACCCCTCCACTTT
17 TRBD2 TRBJ2-5 few TRBV4-1 CASSQLLAGEGSGTQYF TGCGCCAGCAGCCAACTGCTAGCGGGAGAGGGGAGTGGGACCCAGTACTTC
16 NA TRBJ2-5 few TRBV4-1 CASSQESKGIEETQYF TGCGCCAGCAGCCAAGAGAGTAAGGGAATAGAGGAGACCCAGTACTTC
16 NA TRBJ2-1 few TRBV6-1 CASSDDREVVYNEQFF TGTGCCAGCAGTGATGACAGGGAGGTGGTGTACAATGAGCAGTTCTTC
13 NA TRBJ2-2 few TRBV7-8 CASNLINTGELFF TGTGCCAGCAACCTCATTAACACCGGGGAGCTGTTTTTT
13 NA TRBJ1-1 NA TRBV19 CASSIHGTTEAFF TGTGCCAGTAGTATACACGGGACCACTGAAGCTTTCTTT
16 TRBD2 TRBJ2-2 NA TRBV19 CASHSGTVVLAGELFF TGTGCCAGCCATAGCGGGACGGTCGTTCTTGCCGGGGAGCTGTTTTTT
14 NA TRBJ2-7 many TRBV7-9 CASSSEGHFYEQYF TGTGCCAGCAGCTCCGAGGGACATTTCTACGAGCAGTACTTC
15 TRBD1 TRBJ2-7 once TRBV10-3 CAISGTRDRGFEQYF TGTGCCATCAGTGGAACTAGGGACAGGGGTTTCGAGCAGTACTTC
13 NA TRBJ1-1 NA TRBV9 CASSTGGGTEAFF TGTGCCAGCAGCACCGGGGGTGGCACTGAAGCTTTCTTT